The 24 T cell receptor beta chains reported below all come from one sample, sequenced in a study of blood T cell repertoires in COVID-19. Data came from immunoSEQ multiplex PCR; TCRdb stores just in-frame clones and leaves some out. Of roughly 430,000 clones in the sample, around 90% were seen once. The sequenced sample was PBMCs or T cells enriched from blood (not recorded which). These receptors originate from a woman aged 35 to 49 with acute COVID-19.

The chain joins TRBV7-8 to TRBJ1-2; D is ambiguous. With 1 base removed from V and 6 bases from J, the gap between germline ends came to 12 bases. The germline CDR1 and CDR2 sequences are SGHVS and FQNEAQ. The CDR3 has 14 amino acids. In DNA form, the CDR3 reads TGTGCCAGCAGCTTAGTTCGAACAGCAGATGGCTACACCTTC. Protein sequence: CASSLVRTADGYTF.

This chain connects TRBV19 to TRBJ1-1, with 8 positions matching TRBD1. The CDR3 consists of 14 residues. Germline V gene sequence: CDR1 LNHDA, CDR2 SQIVND (reference sequence). The V segment lost 5 bases and the J segment 4 bases; nucleotides outside the gene matches: 6. The CDR3 reads CASSVDRDLTEAFF. In DNA, the CDR3 is TGTGCCAGTAGTGTGGACAGGGACCTCACTGAAGCTTTCTTT.

The chain links TRBV5-1 to TRBJ2-7; 9 bases align to TRBD2. With 5 bases clipped from V and 5 bases from J, the junction kept 8 bases outside the gene matches. The length of the CDR3 is 14 residues. Looked up from germline, CDR1 is SGHRS and CDR2 is YFSETQ. The CDR3 sequence: CASRLLAGTHEQYF. Written as DNA, the CDR3 is TGCGCCAGCAGACTTCTAGCGGGGACCCACGAGCAGTACTTC.

The chain employs TRBV19 and TRBJ1-6, with D perhaps TRBD1 (5 bases). The CDR3 extends over 15 amino acids. Germline values: CDR1 LNHDA, CDR2 SQIVND (reference sequence). V lost 3 bases to trimming and J lost 7 bases, with 13 bases between them. The CDR3 is CASSIREEGNSPLHF. Here the CDR3 DNA reads TGTGCCAGTAGTATTAGGGAGGAGGGGAATTCACCCCTCCACTTT.

The V and J genes are TRBV5-1 and TRBJ1-6, with D perhaps TRBD1 (5 bases). The CDR3 has 16 residues. The V end lost 0 bases, the J end lost 8 bases, and 15 bases lay between the germline ends. Germline assignment: CDR1 SGHRS and CDR2 YFSETQ. The CDR3, as DNA: TGCGCCAGCAGCTTGGCAAAGGGGCGGGGGGATTCACCCCTCCACTTT. Translating it yields CASSLAKGRGDSPLHF.

The rearrangement uses TRBV18 and TRBJ1-2, with 7 bases fitting TRBD1. The CDR3 totals 14 residues. Trimming removed 1 base from V and 6 bases from J; junction bases left unmatched: 5. CDR1 is KGHSH and CDR2 is LQKENI in the germline V gene. Written as DNA, the CDR3 is TGTGCCAGCTCACCACGGGACAGATATGATGGCTACACCTTC. It encodes CASSPRDRYDGYTF. The entire variable domain, with the rest obtained from reference TRBV18 and TRBJ1-2, is as follows: NAGVMQNPRHLVRRRGQEARLRCSPMKGHSHVYWYRQLPEEGLKFMVYLQKENIIDESGMPKERFSAEFPKEGPSILRIQQVVRGDSAAYFCASSPRDRYDGYTFGSGTRLTVV.

On this clone: In the same sample, other DNA sequences code for this CDR3. The chain is built from TRBV12-3 or TRBV12-4 and TRBJ1-1; a weak D match, TRBD1 (5 bases). V shed 1 base and J shed 2 bases, with 5 bases lying between them. The CDR3 spans 13 residues. CDR3 bases: TGTGCCAGCAGTTTAGGGGGCAACACTGAAGCTTTCTTT. Translated, it gives CASSLGGNTEAFF.

The chain uses TRBV10-3 and TRBJ1-3; D remains unclear. V dropped 4 bases and J dropped 0 bases, with 13 bases sitting between them. The CDR3 spans 16 residues. CDR1 is ENHRY, CDR2 SYGVKD, per germline. CDR3 sequence reads: CAISAVPQVSGNTIYF. CDR3 DNA: TGTGCCATCAGTGCGGTCCCCCAAGTCTCTGGAAACACCATATATTTT.

The chain is built from TRBV4-2 and TRBJ1-6; D possibly corresponds to TRBD1 (5 bases). Germline values: CDR1 LGHNA, CDR2 YNFKEQ. V was shortened by 3 bases and J by 6 bases, with 15 bases between the two germline ends. The CDR3 consists of 16 residues. The CDR3 region has the DNA TGTGCCAGCAGCCAGGGGGGGAGGGGCGGTAATTCACCCCTCCACTTT. This codes for CASSQGGRGGNSPLHF.

The sample holds a few counts of this clone. This rearrangement joins TRBV3-1 (or the pseudogene TRBV3-2) to TRBJ1-2, with unresolved D. The CDR3 runs to 13 residues. Trimming shortened V by 5 bases and J by 5 bases, and 12 bases separated the two germline ends. In germline, CDR1 is LGHDT, CDR2 YNNKEL (reference sequence). The DNA of the CDR3 is TGTGCCAGCAGCACGACGGAGGCGTATGGCTACACCTTC. The encoded protein is CASSTTEAYGYTF.

The chain employs TRBV5-4 and TRBJ2-1, with TRBD2 identical over 13 bases. The length of the CDR3 is 15 residues. Germline CDR1 SGHNT, CDR2 YYREEE (reference sequence). After removal of 4 bases from V and 7 bases from J, the junction contained 5 bases not matched to a gene. DNA of the CDR3: TGTGCCAGCAGCGGGGGGACTAGCGGGGCGAATGAGCAGTTCTTC. Translating gives CASSGGTSGANEQFF.

The CDR3: CASSHRGRWAFF. The CDR3 region has the DNA TGTGCCAGTAGTCACAGGGGGAGGTGGGCTTTCTTT. The chain has TRBV19 and TRBJ1-1, with 8 nucleotides matching TRBD1. The germline V gene has CDR1 LNHDA and CDR2 SQIVND (reference sequence). The trim removed 5 bases at V and 11 bases at J, leaving 7 bases unmatched. The CDR3 sequence is 12 residues long.

The V call is TRBV6-5, the J call TRBJ2-7; 7 bases match TRBD2. Trimming at V came to 7 bases and at J to 3 bases, leaving 12 bases not matched to a gene. Germline V gene data show CDR1 as MNHEY and CDR2 as SVGAGI. This CDR3 contains 15 residues. The chain's CDR3 is CASKSEASGGYEQYF. CDR3 DNA sequence: TGTGCCAGCAAATCGGAGGCTAGCGGCGGCTACGAGCAGTACTTC.

The rearrangement uses TRBV27 and TRBJ2-5, with TRBD1 matching 12 bases. This CDR3 spans 16 amino acids. V lost 5 bases and J lost 2; bases outside the gene matches: 6. The germline gives CDR1 MNHEY, CDR2 SMNVEV (reference sequence). CDR3 amino acids: CASSPGTGGRQETQYF. The CDR3 DNA sequence: TGTGCCAGCAGTCCGGGGACAGGGGGCCGTCAAGAGACCCAGTACTTC.

The chain uses TRBV9 and TRBJ2-1, with 7 bases that match TRBD2. The CDR3 runs 17 residues. The germline gives CDR1 SGDLS, CDR2 YYNGEE. Trimming at V came to 4 bases and at J to 6 bases, leaving 16 bases not matched to a gene. The CDR3 sequence: CASSTTGTIRLGNEQFF. The CDR3 bases are TGTGCCAGCAGCACTACGGGGACTATCCGGCTTGGCAATGAGCAGTTCTTC.

The J gene is TRBJ1-1, the V gene TRBV11-2; D remains ambiguous. This CDR3 has 14 residues. V was trimmed by 3 bases and J by 1 base, leaving 9 bases between them. CDR1 and CDR2 (germline): SGHAT, FQNNGV. CDR3 nucleotides: TGTGCCAGCAGCTTCGCCACAACGAACACTGAAGCTTTCTTT. Translation: CASSFATTNTEAFF.

This rearrangement joins TRBV20-1 to TRBJ1-2; D remains unclear. CDR3 length: 11 amino acids. Looked up from germline, CDR1 is DFQATT and CDR2 is SNEGSKA (reference sequence). Trimming took off 3 bases at V and 3 bases at J, with 5 bases between the two ends. CDR3: CSASPDYGYTF. CDR3 DNA: TGCAGTGCTAGCCCGGACTATGGCTACACCTTC.

This clone has only one observation. The chain has TRBV6-5 and TRBJ2-3, with D possibly TRBD1 on 6 matching bases. The V and J ends lost 0 bases and 3 bases respectively, with 13 bases between them. This CDR3 spans 16 amino acids. The germline V gene encodes CDR1 MNHEY and CDR2 SVGAGI. CDR3 loop: CASSYSNGGGTDTQYF. The CDR3 region has the DNA TGTGCCAGCAGTTACTCGAATGGGGGCGGGACAGATACGCAGTATTTT.

The chain couples TRBV6-1 to TRBJ1-2; unclear D gene. This CDR3 spans 11 amino acids. With 3 bases removed from V and 7 bases from J, the gap between germline ends came to 6 bases. The germline CDR1 and CDR2 sequences are MNHNS and SASEGT. The CDR3 reads CASSDPGGYTF. In DNA form, the CDR3 reads TGTGCCAGCAGTGACCCGGGTGGCTACACCTTC.

The J gene is TRBJ2-3, the V gene TRBV27, with 9 bases identical to TRBD1. V lost 5 bases and J lost 1; bases outside the gene matches: 4. Germline-derived CDR1 and CDR2 are MNHEY and SMNVEV (reference sequence). The CDR3 runs to 15 residues. CDR3 nucleotides: TGTGCCAGCAGTCAAGACAGGGGGGGCACAGATACGCAGTATTTT. Translating gives CASSQDRGGTDTQYF.

This clone was counted a single time. The genes are TRBV25-1 and TRBJ2-2, with D unresolved. The V end was cut by 0 bases, the J end by 6 bases, with 5 bases between. The CDR3 sequence is 13 residues long. Germline V gene data show CDR1 as MGHDK and CDR2 as SYGVNS. Here the CDR3 DNA reads TGTGCCAGCAGTGAATATTTCGCCGGGGAGCTGTTTTTT. Encoded protein: CASSEYFAGELFF.

V gene TRBV19 combines with J gene TRBJ1-6; 9 bases agree with TRBD1. This CDR3 contains 17 residues. Germline-derived CDR1 and CDR2 are LNHDA and SQIVND (reference sequence). Trimming at V came to 5 bases and at J to 9 bases, leaving 14 bases not matched to a gene. The chain's CDR3 is CASSPRGGQGRSSPLHF. The CDR3 DNA reads as TGTGCCAGTAGTCCAAGAGGAGGACAGGGGAGGTCTTCACCCCTCCACTTT.

The chain joins TRBV30 to TRBJ1-2; 8 bases match TRBD1. The length of the CDR3 is 13 residues. CDR1 and CDR2 from the germline V gene are GTSNPN and SVGIG (reference sequence). V lost 7 bases and J lost 8; bases outside the gene matches: 12. In DNA, the CDR3 is TGTGCCTCAATCGGACAGGGTGGAAGCGGCTACACCTTC. Its translation is CASIGQGGSGYTF.

The chain joins TRBV2 to TRBJ1-1, with D uncertain. Trimming removed 2 bases at V and 2 bases at J, with 9 bases between. This CDR3 spans 14 amino acids. CDR1 and CDR2 from the germline V gene are SNHLY and FYNNEI. CDR3: CASSETGKNTEAFF. In nucleotides, the CDR3 is TGTGCCAGCAGTGAAACGGGGAAAAACACTGAAGCTTTCTTT.